This entry lists 16 T cell receptor beta chains sequenced from one sample in a study of blood T cells in healthy people across ages. Through a sample-barcoded 5' primer and a J-beta primer mix, a second PCR was run for about 7 to 12 cycles. Using its own MiXCR run on the 5' RACE reads, TCRdb lists one record per CDR3 protein. This sample carries some 850,000 distinct CDR3 sequences, roughly 24% of them seen once, and the ten largest clones take about 2.9%. The same data also went into a second study, on T cells of mothers and their children.

Input material: blood. The receptors stem from a boy younger than 18 in good health.

This clonotype has more than one count but fewer than ten. The V and J genes are TRBV12-3 or TRBV12-4 and TRBJ2-5; D remains ambiguous. The length of the CDR3 is 14 residues. V was cut by 6 bases and J by 1 base, with 12 bases left in between. CDR3 in amino acids: CASRADTLQETQYF. As DNA, the CDR3 is TGTGCCAGCAGGGCTGACACCCTCCAAGAGACCCAGTACTTC.

The sample holds a few counts of this clonotype. This chain links TRBV6-5 with TRBJ2-7; possibly TRBD2 for D (5 bases). Germline V gene data show CDR1 as MNHEY and CDR2 as SVGAGI. CDR3 length equals 17 residues. V dropped 0 bases and J dropped 0 bases, with 15 bases sitting between them. The CDR3 here is CASSYSSRAAFSYEQYF. CDR3 sequence (DNA): TGTGCCAGCAGTTACTCGAGTAGAGCGGCGTTCTCCTACGAGCAGTACTTC.

The rearrangement joins TRBV5-5 to TRBJ2-3; a weak D match, TRBD1 (6 bases). This CDR3 has 15 amino acids. Germline CDR1 and CDR2: SGHKS and YYEKEE (reference sequence). V was shortened by 4 bases and J by 2 bases, with 14 bases between the two germline ends. Here the CDR3 reads CASSPQGRNTDTQYF. The CDR3, as DNA: TGTGCCAGCAGCCCACAGGGCAGGAACACAGATACGCAGTATTTT.

The CDR3 DNA reads TGTGCCAGCAGCCAAGATGAGACTAGCGGGCACCCCTACGAGCAGTACTTC. Amino acid sequence: CASSQDETSGHPYEQYF. The chain combines TRBV3-1 with TRBJ2-7, with 10 positions matching TRBD2. The V segment lost 0 bases and the J segment 2 bases; nucleotides outside the gene matches: 7. The CDR3 contains 17 residues. Germline CDR1 and CDR2: LGHDT and YNNKEL (reference sequence).

The table lists this clonotype with a few counts. This sequence joins TRBV7-9 and TRBJ1-4, with 8 bases identical to TRBD1. V lost 5 bases, J lost 6 bases, and 8 bases stayed unmatched. Germline-derived CDR1 and CDR2 are SEHNR and FQNEAQ (reference sequence). This CDR3 is 15 amino acids long. The CDR3 nucleotides are TGTGCCAGCAGCCTCGGACAGGGAGGAGATGAAAAACTGTTTTTT. It yields the protein CASSLGQGGDEKLFF.

Written as DNA, the CDR3 is TGTGCCAGCAGCCAAAGGCACACCGGGGAGCTGTTTTTT. Its protein product is CASSQRHTGELFF. The chain uses TRBV14 and TRBJ2-2; the D is unclear. V lost 2 bases and J lost 3, with 4 bases in between. The CDR3 consists of 13 residues. CDR1 is SGHDN, CDR2 FVKESK, per germline.

CDR3 bases: TGCAGCGTCCGCTGGGGGAACAATCAGCCCCAGCATTTT. Encoded protein: CSVRWGNNQPQHF. The V gene is TRBV29-1, the J gene TRBJ1-5; tentative D call: TRBD1 (5 bases). CDR1 and CDR2 from the germline V gene are SQVTM and ANQGSEA. This CDR3 region has 13 residues. Trimming stripped 6 bases from V and 3 bases from J, with 12 bases between.

This chain connects TRBV30 to TRBJ2-7, with 7 nucleotides matching TRBD2. The J call is doubtful: the DNA matches TRBJ2-1 better. Per the germline V gene, CDR1 is GTSNPN and CDR2 is SVGIG (reference sequence). This CDR3 has 15 residues. The CDR3 region is CAWSGNLAGVPKQFF. The CDR3 DNA follows: TGTGCCTGGAGTGGAAATTTAGCGGGCGTCCCTAAGCAGTTCTTC.

In its sample, this clonotype was seen a few times. Compared with germline, one end of the junction differs, possibly owing to a read error. This CDR3 is CANSYTGTRVIGETQYF. CDR3 sequence (DNA): TGTGCCAACAGTTACACCGGGACTAGGGTAATTGGAGAGACCCAGTACTTC. The chain joins TRBV6-5 to TRBJ2-5, with 8 nucleotides matching TRBD2. This CDR3 is built from 17 residues. CDR1 and CDR2 (germline): MNHEY, SVGAGI.

This clonotype showed up just a few times. The chain combines TRBV6-5 with TRBJ1-2; D is ambiguous. V lost 7 bases to trimming and J lost 0 bases, with 12 bases between them. Germline V gene data show CDR1 as MNHEY and CDR2 as SVGAGI. The CDR3 covers 14 residues. CDR3 coding DNA: TGTGCCAGCACCCCGGGAAACCCTAACTATGGCTACACCTTC. It encodes CASTPGNPNYGYTF.

This sequence joins TRBV4-3 and TRBJ1-4; TRBD1 is a possible D gene (5 bases). V lost 4 bases and J 3 bases, leaving 9 bases between the germline ends. Germline V gene lookup returns CDR1 LGHNA and CDR2 YSLEER. The CDR3 contains 14 residues. The CDR3 here is CASSPGAANEKLFF. The CDR3 region has the DNA TGCGCCAGCAGCCCTGGGGCAGCTAATGAAAAACTGTTTTTT.

This clonotype came up a few times. The V gene is TRBV25-1, the J gene TRBJ1-1; D ambiguous. The germline V gene has CDR1 MGHDK and CDR2 SYGVNS. The CDR3 has 15 amino acids. Trimming shortened V by 1 base and J by 5 bases, and 14 bases separated the two germline ends. CDR3 in amino acids: CASSEWIGGGTEAFF. The DNA for the CDR3 is TGTGCCAGCAGTGAATGGATAGGCGGAGGGACTGAAGCTTTCTTT.

J is TRBJ1-2 and V is TRBV20-1; D remains ambiguous. V shed 3 bases and J shed 4 bases, with 12 bases lying between them. The CDR3 spans 13 residues. Germline loops: CDR1 DFQATT, CDR2 SNEGSKA (reference sequence). CDR3 residues: CSASTGRPYGYTF. In DNA form, the CDR3 reads TGCAGTGCTAGTACCGGGCGCCCCTATGGCTACACCTTC.

The table lists this clonotype with a few counts. The rearrangement joins TRBV20-1 to TRBJ1-2; D is unresolved. The germline V and J ends were trimmed by 6 bases and 8 bases, with 13 bases remaining between them. The germline CDR1 and CDR2 sequences are DFQATT and SNEGSKA (reference sequence). This CDR3 has 11 residues. This CDR3 is CSAHLVGGYTF. DNA of the CDR3: TGCAGTGCCCACTTGGTGGGCGGCTACACCTTC.

The rearrangement uses TRBV5-1 and TRBJ1-1; unclear D gene. Trimming left V 6 bases short and J 1 base short, with 10 bases between. The CDR3 has 13 amino acids. Germline V CDR1 and CDR2: SGHRS, YFSETQ. This chain's CDR3 is CASMEGPNTEAFF. As DNA, the CDR3 is TGCGCCAGCATGGAGGGCCCGAACACTGAAGCTTTCTTT.

This clonotype was observed a handful of times. V is TRBV5-1 and J is TRBJ2-1; D is undetermined. The CDR3 loop spans 10 amino acids. CDR1 is SGHRS and CDR2 is YFSETQ in the germline V gene. The CDR3: CLTRSLEQFF. In nucleotides, the CDR3 is TGCCTTACCCGGAGTCTTGAGCAGTTCTTC.